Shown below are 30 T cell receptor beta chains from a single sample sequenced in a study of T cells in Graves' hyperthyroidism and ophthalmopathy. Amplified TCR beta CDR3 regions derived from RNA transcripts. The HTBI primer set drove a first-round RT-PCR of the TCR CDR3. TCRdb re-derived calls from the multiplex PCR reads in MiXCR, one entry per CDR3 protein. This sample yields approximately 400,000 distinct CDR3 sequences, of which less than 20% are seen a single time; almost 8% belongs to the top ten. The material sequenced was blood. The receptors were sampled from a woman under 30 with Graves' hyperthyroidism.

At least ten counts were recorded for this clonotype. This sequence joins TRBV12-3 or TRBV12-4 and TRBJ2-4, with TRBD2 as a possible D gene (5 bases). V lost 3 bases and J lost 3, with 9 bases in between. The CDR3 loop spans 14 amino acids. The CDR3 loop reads CASSFGVVKNIQYF. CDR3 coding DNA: TGTGCCAGCAGTTTCGGGGTGGTCAAAAACATTCAGTACTTC.

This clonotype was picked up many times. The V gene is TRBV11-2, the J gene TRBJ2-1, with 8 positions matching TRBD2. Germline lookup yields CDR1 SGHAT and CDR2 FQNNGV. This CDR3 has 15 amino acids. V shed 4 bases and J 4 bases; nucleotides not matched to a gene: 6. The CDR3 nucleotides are TGTGCCAGCAGCTCGATAGCGGGGCCATACAATGAGCAGTTCTTC. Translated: CASSSIAGPYNEQFF. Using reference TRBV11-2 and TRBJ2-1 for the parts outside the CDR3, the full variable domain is EAGVAQSPRYKIIEKRQSVAFWCNPISGHATLYWYQQILGQGPKLLIQFQNNGVVDDSQLPKDRFSAERLKGVDSTLKIQPAKLEDSAVYLCASSSIAGPYNEQFFGPGTRLTVL.

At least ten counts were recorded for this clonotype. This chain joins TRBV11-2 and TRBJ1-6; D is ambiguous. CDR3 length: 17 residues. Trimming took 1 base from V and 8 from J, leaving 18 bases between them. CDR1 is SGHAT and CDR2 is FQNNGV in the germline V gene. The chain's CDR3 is CASSLVGSGPGDSPLHF. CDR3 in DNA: TGTGCCAGCAGCTTAGTGGGTAGTGGGCCCGGTGATTCACCCCTCCACTTT.

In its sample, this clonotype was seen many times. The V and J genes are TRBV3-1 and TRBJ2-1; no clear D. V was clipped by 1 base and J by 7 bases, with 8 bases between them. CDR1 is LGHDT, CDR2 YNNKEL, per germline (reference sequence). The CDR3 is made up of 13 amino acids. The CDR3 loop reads CASSQGTENEQFF. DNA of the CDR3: TGTGCCAGCAGCCAAGGAACGGAGAATGAGCAGTTCTTC.

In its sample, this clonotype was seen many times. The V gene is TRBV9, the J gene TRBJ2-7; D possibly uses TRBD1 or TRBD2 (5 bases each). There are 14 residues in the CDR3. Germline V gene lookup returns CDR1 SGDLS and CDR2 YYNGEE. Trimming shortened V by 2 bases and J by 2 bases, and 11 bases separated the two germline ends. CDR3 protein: CASSVGTAPYEQYF. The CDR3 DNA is TGTGCCAGCAGCGTGGGGACGGCCCCCTACGAGCAGTACTTC.

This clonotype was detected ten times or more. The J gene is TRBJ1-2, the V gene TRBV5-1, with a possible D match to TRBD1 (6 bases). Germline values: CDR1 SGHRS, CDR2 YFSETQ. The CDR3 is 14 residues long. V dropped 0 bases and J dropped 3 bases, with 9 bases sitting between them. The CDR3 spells CASSLEKGDYGYTF. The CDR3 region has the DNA TGCGCCAGCAGCTTGGAGAAGGGGGACTATGGCTACACCTTC.

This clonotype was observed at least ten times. The CDR3 region has the DNA TGTGCCAGCAGTGGGGAGTGGGGAAGTGGCTACACCTTC. This translates into CASSGEWGSGYTF. The V call is TRBV12-3 or TRBV12-4, the J call TRBJ1-2; D gene unclear. Trimming cost V 5 bases and J 7 bases, with 14 bases left between them. This CDR3 has 13 residues.

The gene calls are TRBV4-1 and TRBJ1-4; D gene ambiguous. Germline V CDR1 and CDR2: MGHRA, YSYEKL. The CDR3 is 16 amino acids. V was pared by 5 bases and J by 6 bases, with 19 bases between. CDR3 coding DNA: TGCGCCAGCAGCTCTCCTGGGAGGCGAGGGTATGAAAAACTGTTTTTT. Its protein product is CASSSPGRRGYEKLFF.

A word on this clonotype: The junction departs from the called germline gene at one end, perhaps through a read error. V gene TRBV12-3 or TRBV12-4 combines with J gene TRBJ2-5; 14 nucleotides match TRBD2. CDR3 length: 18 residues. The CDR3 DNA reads TGTGCCTGCAGGTTCAGGCCCTTGGGACTAGCGGGAGAAGAGACCCAGTACTTC. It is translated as CACRFRPLGLAGEETQYF.

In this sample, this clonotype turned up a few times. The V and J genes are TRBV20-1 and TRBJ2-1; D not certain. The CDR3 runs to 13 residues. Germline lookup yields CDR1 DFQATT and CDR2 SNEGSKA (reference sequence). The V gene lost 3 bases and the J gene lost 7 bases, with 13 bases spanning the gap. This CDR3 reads CSARKASGNEQFF. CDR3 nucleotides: TGCAGTGCTAGGAAGGCTAGTGGGAATGAGCAGTTCTTC.

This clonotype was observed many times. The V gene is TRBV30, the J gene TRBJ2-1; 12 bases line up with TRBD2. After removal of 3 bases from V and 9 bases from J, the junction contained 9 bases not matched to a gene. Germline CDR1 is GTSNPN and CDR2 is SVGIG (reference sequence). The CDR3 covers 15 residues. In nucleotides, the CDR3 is TGTGCCTGGAGCGAGACTAGCGGGGGCTTCAGTGAGCAGTTCTTC. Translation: CAWSETSGGFSEQFF. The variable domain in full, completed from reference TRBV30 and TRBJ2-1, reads SQTIHQWPATLVQPVGSPLSLECTVEGTSNPNLYWYRQAAGRGLQLLFYSVGIGQISSEVPQNLSASRPQDRQFILSSKKLLLSDSGFYLCAWSETSGGFSEQFFGPGTRLTVL.

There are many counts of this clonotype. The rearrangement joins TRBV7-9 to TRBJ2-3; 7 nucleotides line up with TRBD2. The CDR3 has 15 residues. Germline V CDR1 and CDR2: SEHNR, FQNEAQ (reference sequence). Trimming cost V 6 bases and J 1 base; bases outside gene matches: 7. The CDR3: CASRSWGGGTDTQYF. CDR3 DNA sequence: TGTGCCAGCAGATCCTGGGGGGGGGGCACAGATACGCAGTATTTT.

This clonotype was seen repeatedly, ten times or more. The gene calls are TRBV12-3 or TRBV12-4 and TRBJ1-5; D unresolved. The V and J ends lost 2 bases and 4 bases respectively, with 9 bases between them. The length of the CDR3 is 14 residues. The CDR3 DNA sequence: TGTGCCAGCAGTTTAAGGTCGGTAAATCAGCCCCAGCATTTT. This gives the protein CASSLRSVNQPQHF.

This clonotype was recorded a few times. The CDR3 nucleotides are TGTGCCAGCAGCCAGCGGGACTCAGATCAGGGGTTGGAGCTCACTGAAGCTTTCTTT. Its translation is CASSQRDSDQGLELTEAFF. The rearrangement joins TRBV3-1 to TRBJ1-1; TRBD1 is a possible D gene (6 bases). CDR1 and CDR2 (germline): LGHDT, YNNKEL (reference sequence). V lost 3 bases, J lost 4 bases, and 27 bases lay in between. CDR3 length: 19 residues.

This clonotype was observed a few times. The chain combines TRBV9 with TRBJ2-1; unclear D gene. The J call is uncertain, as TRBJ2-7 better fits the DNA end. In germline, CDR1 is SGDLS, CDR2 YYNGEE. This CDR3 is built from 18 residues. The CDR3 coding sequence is TGTGCCAGCAGCGTAGCTGATCTGACATCTAGGTACCTTGATGAGCAGTACTTC. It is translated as CASSVADLTSRYLDEQYF.

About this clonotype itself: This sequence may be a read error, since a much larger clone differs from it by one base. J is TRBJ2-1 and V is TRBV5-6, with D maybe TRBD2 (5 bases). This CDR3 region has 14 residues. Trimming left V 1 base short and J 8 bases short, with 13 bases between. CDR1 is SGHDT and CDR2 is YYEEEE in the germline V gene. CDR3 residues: CASSLSGVWDEQFF. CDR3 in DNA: TGTGCCAGCAGCTTGTCCGGGGTCTGGGATGAGCAGTTCTTC.

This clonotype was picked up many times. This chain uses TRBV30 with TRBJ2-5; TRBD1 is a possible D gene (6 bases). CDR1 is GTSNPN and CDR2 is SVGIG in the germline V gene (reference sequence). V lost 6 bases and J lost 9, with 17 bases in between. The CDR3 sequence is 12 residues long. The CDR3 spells CACSRGYDSQYF. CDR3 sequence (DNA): TGTGCCTGCTCTAGGGGGTATGATTCCCAGTACTTC.

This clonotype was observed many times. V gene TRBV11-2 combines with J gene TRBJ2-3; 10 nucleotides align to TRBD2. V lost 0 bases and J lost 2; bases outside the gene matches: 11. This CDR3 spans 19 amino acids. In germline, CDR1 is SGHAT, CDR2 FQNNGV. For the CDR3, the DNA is TGTGCCAGCAGCTTAGATAGCAGCGGGGGGGCTTCTCACACAGATACGCAGTATTTT. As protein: CASSLDSSGGASHTDTQYF. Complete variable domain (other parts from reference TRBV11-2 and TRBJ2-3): EAGVAQSPRYKIIEKRQSVAFWCNPISGHATLYWYQQILGQGPKLLIQFQNNGVVDDSQLPKDRFSAERLKGVDSTLKIQPAKLEDSAVYLCASSLDSSGGASHTDTQYFGPGTRLTVL.

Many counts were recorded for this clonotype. CDR3 residues: CATSAPTGSYEQYF. CDR3 DNA sequence: TGTGCCACCAGTGCCCCGACAGGGAGCTACGAGCAGTACTTC. The chain is built from TRBV24-1 and TRBJ2-7; the match to TRBD1 covers 7 bases. Germline assignment: CDR1 KGHDR and CDR2 SFDVKD. There are 14 residues in the CDR3. Losses at the gene ends were 5 bases for V and 3 bases for J; bases not matched to a gene: 6.

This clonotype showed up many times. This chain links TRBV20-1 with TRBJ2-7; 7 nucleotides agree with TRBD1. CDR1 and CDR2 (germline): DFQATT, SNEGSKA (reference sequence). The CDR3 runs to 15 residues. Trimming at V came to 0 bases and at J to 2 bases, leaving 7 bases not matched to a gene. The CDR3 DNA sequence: TGCAGTGCTAGAGATCTAGGGGGCCCTACCTACGAGCAGTACTTC. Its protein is CSARDLGGPTYEQYF.

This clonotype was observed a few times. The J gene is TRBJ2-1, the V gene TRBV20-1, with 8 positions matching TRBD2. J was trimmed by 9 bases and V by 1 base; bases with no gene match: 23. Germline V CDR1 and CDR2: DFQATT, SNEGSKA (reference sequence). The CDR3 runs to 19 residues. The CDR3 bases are TGCAGTGCTAGAGGCCTCGGATTCACGGGGGGGGCCCTACGGGTTGAGCAGTTCTTC. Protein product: CSARGLGFTGGALRVEQFF.

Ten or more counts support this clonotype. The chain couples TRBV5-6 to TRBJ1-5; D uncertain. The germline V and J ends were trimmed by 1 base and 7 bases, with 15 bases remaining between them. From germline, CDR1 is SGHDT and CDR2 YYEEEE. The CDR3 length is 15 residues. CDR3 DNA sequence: TGTGCCAGCAGCTTGCTGGTCGAGTCTGGCCAGCCCCAGCATTTT. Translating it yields CASSLLVESGQPQHF. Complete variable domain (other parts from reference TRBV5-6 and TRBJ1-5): DAGVTQSPTHLIKTRGQQVTLRCSPKSGHDTVSWYQQALGQGPQFIFQYYEEEERQRGNFPDRFSGHQFPNYSSELNVNALLLGDSALYLCASSLLVESGQPQHFGDGTRLSIL.

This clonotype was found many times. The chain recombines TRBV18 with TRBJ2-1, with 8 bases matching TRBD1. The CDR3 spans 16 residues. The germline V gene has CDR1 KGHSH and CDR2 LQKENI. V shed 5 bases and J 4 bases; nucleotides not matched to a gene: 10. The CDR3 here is CASSTPRDRPYNEQFF. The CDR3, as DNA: TGTGCCAGCTCAACTCCCCGGGACAGGCCGTACAATGAGCAGTTCTTC.

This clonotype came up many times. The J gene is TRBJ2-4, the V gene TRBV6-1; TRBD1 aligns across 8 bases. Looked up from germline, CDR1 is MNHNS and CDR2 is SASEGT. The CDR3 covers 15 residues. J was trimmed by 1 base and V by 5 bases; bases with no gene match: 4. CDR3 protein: CASSYGDRAKNIQYF. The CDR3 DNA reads TGTGCCAGCAGTTACGGGGACAGGGCCAAAAACATTCAGTACTTC.

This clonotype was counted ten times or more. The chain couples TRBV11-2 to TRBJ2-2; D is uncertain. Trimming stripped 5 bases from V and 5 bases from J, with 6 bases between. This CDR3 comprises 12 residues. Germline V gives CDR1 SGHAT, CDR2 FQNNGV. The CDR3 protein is CASSDVTGELFF. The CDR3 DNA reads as TGTGCCAGCAGCGACGTTACCGGGGAGCTGTTTTTT.

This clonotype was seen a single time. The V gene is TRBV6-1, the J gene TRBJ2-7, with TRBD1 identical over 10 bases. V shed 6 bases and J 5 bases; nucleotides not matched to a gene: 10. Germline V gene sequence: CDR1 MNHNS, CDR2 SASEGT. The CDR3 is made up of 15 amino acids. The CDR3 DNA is TGTGCCAGCAGGGAGCCGGGACAGGGGACTGACGAGCAGTACTTC. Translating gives CASREPGQGTDEQYF.

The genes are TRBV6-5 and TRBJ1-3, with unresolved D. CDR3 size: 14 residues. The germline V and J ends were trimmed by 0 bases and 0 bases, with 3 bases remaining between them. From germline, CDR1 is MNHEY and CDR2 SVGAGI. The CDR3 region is CASSYSTSGNTIYF. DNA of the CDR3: TGTGCCAGCAGTTACTCAACCTCTGGAAACACCATATATTTT.

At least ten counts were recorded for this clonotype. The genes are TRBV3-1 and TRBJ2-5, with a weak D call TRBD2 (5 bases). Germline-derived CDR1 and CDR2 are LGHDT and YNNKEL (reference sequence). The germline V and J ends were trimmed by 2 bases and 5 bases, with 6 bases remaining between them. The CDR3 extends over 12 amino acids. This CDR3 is CASSQTGETQYF. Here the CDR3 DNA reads TGTGCCAGCAGCCAAACGGGGGAGACCCAGTACTTC.

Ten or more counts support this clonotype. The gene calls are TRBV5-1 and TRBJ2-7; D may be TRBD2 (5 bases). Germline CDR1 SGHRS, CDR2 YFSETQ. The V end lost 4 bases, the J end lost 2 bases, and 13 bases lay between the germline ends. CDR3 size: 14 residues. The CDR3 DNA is TGCGCCAGCAGCCAAGGCGGGTCTCCCTACGAGCAGTACTTC. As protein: CASSQGGSPYEQYF.

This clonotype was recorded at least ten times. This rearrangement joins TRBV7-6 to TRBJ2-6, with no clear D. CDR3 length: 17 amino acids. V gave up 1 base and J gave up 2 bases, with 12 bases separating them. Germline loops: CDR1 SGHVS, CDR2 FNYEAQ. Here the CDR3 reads CASSLGSARAGANVLTF. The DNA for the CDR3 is TGTGCCAGCAGCTTAGGGTCCGCACGCGCTGGGGCCAACGTCCTGACTTTC.